The rows below give T cell receptor beta chains drawn from one sample of a study of human versus mouse CDR3 diversity and MHC coevolution. Using immunoSEQ multiplex PCR, the repertoire was profiled, and TCRdb retains in-frame clones only, with some absent. The sample lists roughly 80,000 clones; around 92% were seen once. Sequencing was performed on naive CD4+ T cells from blood. These receptors originate from a person between 30 and 69 years old in good health. The CDR3 runs from the conserved cysteine through the conserved F or W. The D gene is left open where the match is weak. Size values are once, few and many counts, or a class for expanded clones, and some rows have none.

d_gene: .
j_gene: TRBJ1-1
abundance: .
v_gene: TRBV19
CDR3aa: CASSGRGMNTEAFF
CDR3nt: TGTGCCAGTAGTGGCAGAGGGATGAACACTGAAGCTTTCTTT

d_gene: .
j_gene: TRBJ2-1
abundance: .
v_gene: TRBV7-9
CDR3aa: CASTWAGGKTEQFF
CDR3nt: TGTGCCAGCACTTGGGCAGGGGGGAAAACGGAGCAGTTCTTC

d_gene: TRBD2
j_gene: TRBJ2-7
abundance: .
v_gene: TRBV27
CDR3aa: CASSQLAGGLYEQYF
CDR3nt: TGTGCCAGCAGTCAACTAGCGGGGGGCCTCTACGAGCAGTACTTC

d_gene: .
j_gene: TRBJ1-1
abundance: .
v_gene: TRBV25-1
CDR3aa: CASSETGEAFF
CDR3nt: TGTGCCAGCAGTGAAACAGGGGAAGCTTTCTTT

d_gene: TRBD1
j_gene: TRBJ2-3
abundance: .
v_gene: TRBV19
CDR3aa: CASGDRGSFTDTQYF
CDR3nt: TGTGCCAGTGGAGACAGGGGGTCCTTCACAGATACGCAGTATTTT

d_gene: TRBD2
j_gene: TRBJ2-5
abundance: .
v_gene: TRBV7-8
CDR3aa: CASSLVPTSGGETQYF
CDR3nt: TGTGCCAGCAGCTTAGTCCCGACTAGCGGGGGAGAGACCCAGTACTTC

d_gene: .
j_gene: TRBJ2-2
abundance: .
v_gene: TRBV4-1
CDR3aa: CASRSPGDTGELFF
CDR3nt: TGCGCCAGCAGATCTCCAGGGGACACCGGGGAGCTGTTTTTT

d_gene: TRBD1
j_gene: TRBJ2-1
abundance: once
v_gene: TRBV19
CDR3aa: CASSIDPRGTGWGDEQFF
CDR3nt: TGTGCCAGTAGTATAGACCCCCGCGGGACAGGGTGGGGTGATGAGCAGTTCTTC

d_gene: .
j_gene: TRBJ1-1
abundance: .
v_gene: TRBV5-1
CDR3aa: CASSLLGANTEAFF
CDR3nt: TGCGCCAGCAGCTTGCTAGGGGCGAACACTGAAGCTTTCTTT

d_gene: .
j_gene: TRBJ2-7
abundance: .
v_gene: TRBV7-8
CDR3aa: CASSGVMSYEQYF
CDR3nt: TGTGCCTCATCGGGGGTTATGTCCTACGAGCAGTACTTC

d_gene: .
j_gene: TRBJ2-5
abundance: .
v_gene: TRBV7-3
CDR3aa: CASSPEPGIQETQYF
CDR3nt: TGTGCCAGCAGCCCCGAGCCAGGGATCCAAGAGACCCAGTACTTC

d_gene: TRBD2
j_gene: TRBJ2-7
abundance: .
v_gene: TRBV19
CDR3aa: CASKLTLADNYEQYF
CDR3nt: TGTGCCAGTAAGCTCACCCTAGCGGATAACTACGAGCAGTACTTC

d_gene: .
j_gene: TRBJ2-1
abundance: once
v_gene: TRBV4-1
CDR3aa: CASSPREDHEQFF
CDR3nt: TGCGCCAGCAGCCCCCGCGAGGATCATGAGCAGTTCTTC

d_gene: .
j_gene: TRBJ2-7
abundance: .
v_gene: TRBV18
CDR3aa: CASSGRIGGLIYEQYF
CDR3nt: TGTGCCAGCTCAGGGAGGATAGGGGGCTTGATCTACGAGCAGTACTTC

d_gene: TRBD1
j_gene: TRBJ1-6
abundance: .
v_gene: TRBV5-5
CDR3aa: CASSPPGQGLNSPLHF
CDR3nt: TGTGCCAGCAGCCCACCGGGACAGGGTTTGAATTCACCCCTCCACTTT

d_gene: TRBD2
j_gene: TRBJ2-1
abundance: .
v_gene: TRBV9
CDR3aa: CASSVELAGAKSSYNEQFF
CDR3nt: TGTGCCAGCAGCGTAGAACTAGCGGGAGCTAAGAGCTCCTACAATGAGCAGTTCTTC

d_gene: .
j_gene: TRBJ2-2
abundance: .
v_gene: TRBV7-6
CDR3aa: CASSLTRNTGELFF
CDR3nt: TGTGCCAGCAGCTTAACGCGAAACACCGGGGAGCTGTTTTTT

d_gene: TRBD1
j_gene: TRBJ1-6
abundance: .
v_gene: TRBV9
CDR3aa: CASSVARGRQDNSPLHF
CDR3nt: TGTGCCAGCAGCGTTGCCAGGGGGCGACAGGATAATTCACCCCTCCACTTT

d_gene: .
j_gene: TRBJ2-1
abundance: .
v_gene: TRBV14
CDR3aa: CASSQANRVYEQFF
CDR3nt: TGTGCCAGCAGCCAAGCAAACAGGGTCTATGAGCAGTTCTTC

d_gene: .
j_gene: TRBJ1-2
abundance: once
v_gene: TRBV9
CDR3aa: CASSAEGAEYGYTF
CDR3nt: TGTGCCAGCAGCGCAGAAGGGGCAGAGTATGGCTACACCTTC

d_gene: TRBD1
j_gene: TRBJ2-3
abundance: .
v_gene: TRBV11-2
CDR3aa: CASSLEGGASTDTQYF
CDR3nt: TGTGCCAGCAGCTTAGAAGGGGGCGCAAGTACAGATACGCAGTATTTT

d_gene: .
j_gene: TRBJ2-7
abundance: .
v_gene: TRBV2
CDR3aa: CASARDMIYEQYF
CDR3nt: TGTGCCAGCGCCCGGGACATGATCTACGAGCAGTACTTC

d_gene: TRBD1
j_gene: TRBJ1-4
abundance: .
v_gene: TRBV15
CDR3aa: CAAAGTDRQEKLFF
CDR3nt: TGTGCCGCAGCTGGGACAGACAGGCAGGAAAAACTGTTTTTT

d_gene: .
j_gene: TRBJ2-2
abundance: .
v_gene: TRBV9
CDR3aa: CASSVLTGELFF
CDR3nt: TGTGCCAGCAGCGTACTTACCGGGGAGCTGTTTTTT

d_gene: .
j_gene: TRBJ1-6
abundance: .
v_gene: TRBV6-5
CDR3aa: CASSQGQYNSPLHF
CDR3nt: TGTGCCAGCAGCCAGGGCCAGTATAATTCACCCCTCCACTTT

d_gene: TRBD2
j_gene: TRBJ2-3
abundance: once
v_gene: TRBV2
CDR3aa: CASSELAGITDTQYF
CDR3nt: TGTGCCAGCAGTGAGTTAGCGGGAATCACAGATACGCAGTATTTT

d_gene: .
j_gene: TRBJ1-5
abundance: .
v_gene: TRBV18
CDR3aa: CASSPTGNQPQHF
CDR3nt: TGTGCCAGCTCACCGACGGGTAATCAGCCCCAGCATTTT

d_gene: .
j_gene: TRBJ1-3
abundance: .
v_gene: TRBV4-1
CDR3aa: CASSLTQTGNTIYF
CDR3nt: TGCGCCAGCAGCCTGACTCAGACTGGAAACACCATATATTTT

d_gene: .
j_gene: TRBJ1-6
abundance: .
v_gene: TRBV2
CDR3aa: CASTRDRNNSPLHF
CDR3nt: TGTGCCAGCACGCGGGATCGGAATAATTCACCCCTCCACTTT

d_gene: .
j_gene: TRBJ1-5
abundance: .
v_gene: TRBV28
CDR3aa: CASSQGGSNQPQHF
CDR3nt: TGTGCCAGCAGCCAGGGAGGTAGCAATCAGCCCCAGCATTTT

d_gene: .
j_gene: TRBJ1-3
abundance: .
v_gene: TRBV11-2
CDR3aa: CASSLAPRGSGNTIYF
CDR3nt: TGTGCCAGCAGCTTAGCCCCCCGGGGCTCTGGAAACACCATATATTTT

d_gene: .
j_gene: TRBJ2-7
abundance: .
v_gene: TRBV27
CDR3aa: CASSRQGAYEQYF
CDR3nt: TGTGCCAGCAGTCGGCAGGGTGCCTACGAGCAGTACTTC

d_gene: .
j_gene: TRBJ1-5
abundance: .
v_gene: TRBV6-6
CDR3aa: CASKSTGNQPQHF
CDR3nt: TGTGCCAGTAAATCAACAGGGAATCAGCCCCAGCATTTT

d_gene: TRBD2
j_gene: TRBJ2-7
abundance: .
v_gene: TRBV11-2
CDR3aa: CASSLDGGAEQYF
CDR3nt: TGTGCCAGCAGCCTAGACGGGGGGGCCGAGCAGTACTTC

d_gene: .
j_gene: TRBJ2-5
abundance: .
v_gene: TRBV14
CDR3aa: CASSQYLNREETQYF
CDR3nt: TGTGCCAGCAGCCAATATTTAAACAGGGAGGAGACCCAGTACTTC

d_gene: .
j_gene: TRBJ2-3
abundance: .
v_gene: TRBV6-1
CDR3aa: CASSKTGLTDTQYF
CDR3nt: TGTGCCAGCAGTAAAACGGGACTTACGGATACGCAGTATTTT

d_gene: TRBD2
j_gene: TRBJ2-3
abundance: .
v_gene: TRBV7-8
CDR3aa: CASSPSRLAVTDTQYF
CDR3nt: TGTGCCAGCAGCCCTAGTCGACTAGCGGTTACAGATACGCAGTATTTT

d_gene: .
j_gene: TRBJ1-3
abundance: .
v_gene: TRBV27
CDR3aa: CASRGSGNTIYF
CDR3nt: TGTGCCAGCAGGGGGAGTGGAAACACCATATATTTT

d_gene: .
j_gene: TRBJ2-3
abundance: .
v_gene: TRBV19
CDR3aa: CASRGGLILTDTQYF
CDR3nt: TGTGCCAGTAGGGGGGGGCTAATCCTCACAGATACGCAGTATTTT

d_gene: TRBD2
j_gene: TRBJ2-5
abundance: .
v_gene: TRBV5-1
CDR3aa: CASSLSLSGSRETQYF
CDR3nt: TGCGCCAGCAGCTTGTCCCTCAGCGGGAGCAGGGAGACCCAGTACTTC

d_gene: TRBD1
j_gene: TRBJ1-2
abundance: once
v_gene: TRBV30
CDR3aa: CAWSVGRGYGYTF
CDR3nt: TGTGCCTGGAGTGTAGGCAGGGGGTATGGCTACACCTTC

d_gene: TRBD2
j_gene: TRBJ2-1
abundance: .
v_gene: TRBV9
CDR3aa: CASSVLAGLYNEQFF
CDR3nt: TGTGCCAGCAGCGTCCTAGCGGGGCTCTACAATGAGCAGTTCTTC

d_gene: TRBD1
j_gene: TRBJ1-2
abundance: .
v_gene: TRBV6-1
CDR3aa: CASSGSSGGLGYTF
CDR3nt: TGTGCCAGCAGCGGATCATCAGGGGGCCTTGGCTACACCTTC

d_gene: TRBD1
j_gene: TRBJ2-7
abundance: .
v_gene: TRBV6-4
CDR3aa: CATGTGGPYEQYF
CDR3nt: TGTGCCACCGGGACAGGGGGTCCCTACGAGCAGTACTTC

d_gene: TRBD1
j_gene: TRBJ1-4
abundance: .
v_gene: TRBV5-4
CDR3aa: CASSLIGQGNEKLFF
CDR3nt: TGTGCCAGCAGCTTGATAGGACAGGGGAATGAAAAACTGTTTTTT

d_gene: TRBD1
j_gene: TRBJ1-2
abundance: .
v_gene: TRBV19
CDR3aa: CASNPGTGGDGVYGYTF
CDR3nt: TGTGCCAGTAACCCCGGGACAGGGGGCGACGGTGTCTATGGCTACACCTTC

d_gene: .
j_gene: TRBJ2-7
abundance: .
v_gene: TRBV5-4
CDR3aa: CASSRDLGEQYF
CDR3nt: TGTGCCAGCAGCCGGGATCTGGGGGAGCAGTACTTC

d_gene: TRBD1
j_gene: TRBJ1-5
abundance: .
v_gene: TRBV18
CDR3aa: CASSPGTGGIQPQHF
CDR3nt: TGTGCCAGCTCACCCGGGACAGGGGGAATTCAGCCCCAGCATTTT

d_gene: .
j_gene: TRBJ2-1
abundance: .
v_gene: TRBV5-1
CDR3aa: CASSGLEGLVNEQFF
CDR3nt: TGCGCCAGCTCGGGCCTCGAGGGTTTGGTCAATGAGCAGTTCTTC

d_gene: TRBD1
j_gene: TRBJ1-3
abundance: .
v_gene: TRBV12-5
CDR3aa: CASGLVLGQGTRVSGNTIYF
CDR3nt: TGTGCTAGTGGTTTGGTATTGGGACAGGGAACAAGGGTCTCTGGAAACACCATATATTTT

d_gene: TRBD1
j_gene: TRBJ2-7
abundance: .
v_gene: TRBV2
CDR3aa: CASRGRDSYYEQYF
CDR3nt: TGTGCCAGCAGGGGCCGGGACAGCTACTACGAGCAGTACTTC

d_gene: TRBD2
j_gene: TRBJ2-2
abundance: .
v_gene: TRBV5-4
CDR3aa: CASSPGRGMNTGELFF
CDR3nt: TGTGCCAGCAGCCCGGGGAGGGGCATGAACACCGGGGAGCTGTTTTTT

d_gene: TRBD2
j_gene: TRBJ2-5
abundance: .
v_gene: TRBV7-3
CDR3aa: CASTWGPGTSGAKQETQYF
CDR3nt: TGTGCCAGCACCTGGGGGCCCGGGACTAGCGGGGCAAAACAAGAGACCCAGTACTTC